This T cell receptor beta chain was sequenced in a study of OX40 agonist ivuxolimab in advanced cancers. Patients with autoimmune history or systemic immunosuppression were excluded. The CDR3 runs to 13 residues. V was pared by 7 bases and J by 2 bases, with 4 bases of the junction left unmatched. Germline loops: CDR1 MNHEY, CDR2 SVGAGI. Measured with immunoSEQ multiplex PCR; TCRdb has only the in-frame clones, and not every one. The sample lists about 76,000 clones, approximately 85% seen once, with 0.61% in the top ten. The TCR originated in an adult with an advanced solid tumor such as melanoma, head and neck, liver or kidney cancer. Sequencing used CD4+ or CD8+ T cells sorted from blood, obtained in a trial of the OX40 agonist ivuxolimab. V and J are TRBV6-5 and TRBJ2-7; 8 bases line up with TRBD1. The CDR3 region has the DNA TGTGCCAGCATCGAACAGGGGGCCTACGAGCAGTACTTC. Translating it yields CASIEQGAYEQYF.